This T cell receptor beta chain originates from a study of T cell responses to AZD1222 COVID-19 vaccine. This clone has just a few counts. The V segment lost 5 bases and the J segment 4 bases; nucleotides outside the gene matches: 5. Per the germline V gene, CDR1 is LNHDA and CDR2 is SQIVND (reference sequence). CDR3 size: 14 residues. Here immunoSEQ multiplex PCR was the method, and the copy in TCRdb shows in-frame clones only, minus some. This table holds over 100,000 clones, around 87% found once. The source was peripheral blood, collected on day 0 of AZD1222 vaccination. This receptor was obtained from an adult in good health. V usage is TRBV19 and J usage is TRBJ2-7, with 10 bases that match TRBD2. Here the CDR3 reads CASSLTSGIYEQYF. The CDR3 nucleotides read TGTGCCAGTAGTCTAACTAGCGGGATATACGAGCAGTACTTC.